The subject of this entry is one T cell receptor beta chain. The antigen is undetermined. The data were obtained in a study of early stage breast cancer tumors. Overall study results and limits: In about 90% of the 16 patients, blood comparison separated tumor from normal breast.

Produced via immunoSEQ multiplex PCR; TCRdb's table is partial and in-frame only. The sample includes some 36,000 clones, around 68% of them seen just once. CDR3 size: 13 residues. The V gene's germline CDR1 is LNHDA and CDR2 SQIVND (reference sequence). Trimming at V came to 10 bases and at J to 5 bases, leaving 8 bases not matched to a gene. The rearrangement uses TRBV19 and TRBJ2-7; TRBD1 agrees at 10 bases. The sample consisted of blood. The origin of this receptor is a person aged 55 to 75 with breast cancer. This CDR3 reads CATRDRGLNEQYF. The CDR3 nucleotides read TGTGCCACCCGGGACAGGGGATTGAACGAGCAGTACTTC.